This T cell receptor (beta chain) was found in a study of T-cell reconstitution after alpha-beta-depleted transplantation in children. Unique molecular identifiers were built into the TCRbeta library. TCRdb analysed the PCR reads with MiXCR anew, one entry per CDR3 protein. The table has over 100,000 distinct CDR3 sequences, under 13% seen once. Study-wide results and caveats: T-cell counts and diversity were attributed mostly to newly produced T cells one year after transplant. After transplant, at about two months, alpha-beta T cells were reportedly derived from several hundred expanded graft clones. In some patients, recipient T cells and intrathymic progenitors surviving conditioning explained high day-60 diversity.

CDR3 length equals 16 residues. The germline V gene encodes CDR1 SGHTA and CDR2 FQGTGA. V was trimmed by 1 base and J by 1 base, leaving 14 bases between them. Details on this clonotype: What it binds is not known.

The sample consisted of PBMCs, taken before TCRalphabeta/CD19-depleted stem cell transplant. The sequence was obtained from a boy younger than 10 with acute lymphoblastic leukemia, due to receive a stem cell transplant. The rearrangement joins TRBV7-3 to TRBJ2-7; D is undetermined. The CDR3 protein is CASSLSRQWGSYEQYF. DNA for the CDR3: TGTGCCAGCAGCTTAAGTCGGCAGTGGGGATCCTACGAGCAGTACTTC. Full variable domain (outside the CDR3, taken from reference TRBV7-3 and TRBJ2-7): GAGVSQTPSNKVTEKGKYVELRCDPISGHTALYWYRQSLGQGPEFLIYFQGTGAADDSGLPNDRFFAVRPEGSVSTLKIQRTERGDSAVYLCASSLSRQWGSYEQYFGPGTRLTVT.